These T cell receptor beta chains were read from a single sample in a study of T cells in Graves' hyperthyroidism and ophthalmopathy. TCRdb itself ran the multiplex PCR reads through MiXCR, one entry per CDR3 protein. The sample lists some 460,000 distinct CDR3 sequences, 15% to 17% occurring once. Sequencing input: blood. These receptors came from a woman aged 18-29 years with Graves' hyperthyroidism. The CDR3 runs from the conserved cysteine through the conserved F or W. Each record gives: V gene, J gene, D gene, clone size, CDR3 protein, CDR3 DNA. The D gene is left open where the match is weak. Clone sizes are given selectively: once, few, many, or a class where the clone is expanded.

TRBV20-1	TRBJ1-5	TRBD1	many	CSASDRQRRNQPQHF	TGCAGTGCTTCGGACAGGCAGCGGCGCAATCAGCCCCAGCATTTT
TRBV10-3	TRBJ1-1	TRBD1	-	CAIRGLQGADEAFF	TGTGCCATCAGGGGACTACAGGGGGCGGATGAAGCTTTCTTT
TRBV12-3/TRBV12-4	TRBJ1-2	-	many	CASSFQGKDFRANYGYTF	TGTGCCAGCAGTTTTCAGGGAAAGGATTTCCGAGCTAACTATGGCTACACCTTC
TRBV5-1	TRBJ2-1	-	many	CASSLLLETNEQFF	TGCGCCAGCAGCTTGTTACTAGAGACCAATGAGCAGTTCTTC
TRBV12-3/TRBV12-4	TRBJ1-5	-	many	CASSGTGSSSPQHF	TGTGCCAGCTCGGGAACGGGCTCGAGTTCGCCCCAGCATTTT
TRBV2	TRBJ2-2	TRBD2	many	CASTVRGVITGELFF	TGTGCCAGCACCGTGCGGGGGGTTATCACCGGGGAGCTGTTTTTT
TRBV28	TRBJ1-2	-	many	CASRTRGASGYGYTF	TGTGCCAGCAGGACCCGGGGGGCAAGTGGCTATGGCTACACCTTC
TRBV18	TRBJ2-1	-	many	CASSHGILSDNEQFF	TGTGCCAGCTCACACGGGATTCTCTCAGACAATGAGCAGTTCTTC
TRBV9	TRBJ1-2	-	many	CASSVGPKGGNYGYTF	TGTGCCAGCAGCGTAGGCCCCAAGGGAGGTAACTATGGCTACACCTTC
TRBV6-1	TRBJ2-7	TRBD1	few	CAITSGTGTYEQYF	TGTGCCATCACATCCGGGACAGGGACATACGAGCAGTACTTC
TRBV19	TRBJ2-3	TRBD1	many	CASSIAMLQGAEDTQYF	TGTGCCAGTAGTATAGCTATGCTTCAGGGGGCGGAAGATACGCAGTATTTT
TRBV19	TRBJ2-2	-	-	CASSIRTGELFF	TGTGCCAGTAGTATCCGCACCGGGGAGCTGTTTTTT
TRBV7-2	TRBJ2-1	-	many	CASSLIWGSNNEQFF	TGTGCCAGCAGCTTAATTTGGGGGAGTAACAATGAGCAGTTCTTC
TRBV7-8	TRBJ1-6	-	many	CASSLRISPLHF	TGTGCCAGCAGCTTGAGGATTTCACCCCTCCACTTT
TRBV7-2	TRBJ1-3	-	few	CASSLDGQSSGNTIYF	TGTGCCAGCAGCTTAGACGGACAAAGCTCTGGAAACACCATATATTTT
TRBV4-1	TRBJ2-2	-	-	CASSRHRANTGELFF	TGCGCCAGCAGCCGACACAGGGCGAACACCGGGGAGCTGTTTTTT
TRBV29-1	TRBJ1-1	-	few	CSAARVNTEAFF	TGCAGCGCTGCCCGGGTGAACACTGAAGCTTTCTTT
TRBV29-1	TRBJ2-3	TRBD1	-	CSAWDRYGTDTQYF	TGCAGCGCGTGGGACAGATACGGCACAGATACGCAGTATTTT
TRBV28	TRBJ2-6	-	many	CASSHAGLAGANVLTF	TGTGCCAGCAGCCATGCTGGGCTGGCCGGGGCCAACGTCCTGACTTTC
TRBV11-2	TRBJ2-2	-	few	CASSLDRWDSTSKTNTGELFF	TGTGCCAGCAGCTTAGATCGCTGGGACTCGACCTCCAAAACGAACACCGGGGAGCTGTTTTTT
TRBV28	TRBJ2-3	-	many	CASSGGTGSTDTQYF	TGTGCCAGCAGCGGGGGGACAGGTAGCACAGATACGCAGTATTTT
TRBV12-3/TRBV12-4	TRBJ2-1	-	-	CASRSIWEQFF	TGTGCCAGCAGGTCGATCTGGGAGCAGTTCTTC
TRBV12-3/TRBV12-4	TRBJ2-7	-	many	CASSLGVGSRSEQYF	TGTGCCAGCAGTTTAGGTGTGGGATCCCGGTCCGAGCAGTACTTC
TRBV2	TRBJ2-1	TRBD2	many	CASRTGLAYNEQFF	TGTGCCAGCAGGACGGGACTAGCCTACAATGAGCAGTTCTTC
TRBV18	TRBJ2-7	-	many	CASSLREREQYF	TGTGCCAGCTCCCTACGGGAAAGGGAGCAGTACTTC
TRBV10-3	TRBJ1-1	-	many	CAIRDRTTEAFF	TGTGCCATCAGGGACCGAACAACTGAAGCTTTCTTT
TRBV5-4	TRBJ2-7	-	few	CASSLSLTGDEQYF	TGTGCCAGCAGCTTGTCCCTGACCGGGGACGAGCAGTACTTC
TRBV24-1	TRBJ2-3	TRBD1	-	CATSGQGSTDTQYF	TGTGCCACCAGTGGACAGGGGAGCACAGATACGCAGTATTTT
TRBV7-6	TRBJ2-7	-	-	CASSPLPWGSSYEQYF	TGTGCCAGCAGCCCCCTTCCGTGGGGTAGCTCCTACGAGCAGTACTTC
TRBV20-1	TRBJ2-7	-	many	CSAEQGDEQYF	TGCAGTGCTGAGCAGGGTGACGAGCAGTACTTC
TRBV7-2	TRBJ1-2	-	-	CASSLIGQNQGGYTF	TGTGCCAGCAGCTTAATAGGGCAGAACCAGGGTGGCTACACCTTC
TRBV7-3	TRBJ2-1	-	many	CASSFGGGNNEQFF	TGTGCCAGCAGCTTCGGAGGGGGCAACAATGAGCAGTTCTTC
TRBV6-4	TRBJ1-2	-	few	CASRPPGSGGDGYTF	TGTGCCAGCAGACCCCCGGGCTCGGGCGGGGATGGCTACACCTTC
TRBV6-1	TRBJ1-5	TRBD1	many	CASSYLDRGYQPQHF	TGTGCCAGCAGTTACCTGGACAGGGGATATCAGCCCCAGCATTTT
TRBV6-5	TRBJ1-4	-	-	CASSYSWEATNEKLFF	TGTGCCAGCAGTTACTCTTGGGAAGCAACTAATGAAAAACTGTTTTTT
TRBV18	TRBJ1-1	-	many	CASSPLDRGFTEAFF	TGTGCCAGCTCACCACTGGATAGGGGGTTCACTGAAGCTTTCTTT
TRBV20-1	TRBJ1-4	-	many	CSAREDSRREKLFF	TGCAGTGCTAGAGAAGACAGTCGTCGGGAAAAACTGTTTTTT
TRBV6-1	TRBJ2-3	TRBD2	-	CASRQSGGYTDTQYF	TGTGCCAGCAGACAAAGCGGGGGGTACACAGATACGCAGTATTTT
TRBV12-3/TRBV12-4	TRBJ1-1	-	-	CASSFGHIPEAFF	TGTGCCAGCAGTTTTGGGCATATACCTGAAGCTTTCTTT
TRBV7-2	TRBJ2-1	TRBD1	-	CASSNLGQGAYNEQFF	TGTGCCAGCAGCAACCTGGGACAGGGGGCCTACAATGAGCAGTTCTTC
TRBV6-1	TRBJ2-5	TRBD1	many	CASRLDRGRRETQYF	TGTGCCAGCAGGTTGGACAGGGGGCGCCGAGAGACCCAGTACTTC
TRBV12-3/TRBV12-4	TRBJ2-1	-	many	CASSFKLEGSYNEQFF	TGTGCCAGCAGTTTTAAGTTGGAGGGGTCGTACAATGAGCAGTTCTTC
TRBV12-3/TRBV12-4	TRBJ2-1	-	few	CASSFRTEQFF	TGTGCCAGCAGCTTCAGGACGGAGCAGTTCTTC
TRBV3-1	TRBJ1-1	-	many	CASSQDAGGSTEAFF	TGTGCCAGCAGCCAAGACGCAGGCGGGAGCACTGAAGCTTTCTTT
TRBV2	TRBJ2-7	-	many	CASSVSQTYEQYF	TGTGCCAGCAGTGTCTCGCAGACCTACGAGCAGTACTTC
TRBV10-3	TRBJ1-1	-	-	CAISESGETEAFF	TGTGCCATCAGTGAGTCAGGGGAAACTGAAGCTTTCTTT
TRBV20-1	TRBJ2-7	TRBD2	-	CSVLLAGAYEQYF	TGCAGTGTCTTACTAGCGGGAGCTTACGAGCAGTACTTC
TRBV9	TRBJ2-7	TRBD1	-	CASSPQTGVSSYEQYF	TGTGCCAGCAGCCCCCAGACAGGGGTGAGCTCCTACGAGCAGTACTTC